The clone carrying this T cell receptor (beta chain) occurred many times. The antigen remains undetermined. The study tagged each TCR cDNA molecule with a unique molecular identifier. TCRdb re-analysed the 5' RACE reads in MiXCR, keeping a single row per CDR3 protein. The sample lists about 82,000 distinct CDR3 sequences, 10% to 15% occurring once. The time point denotes: sample taken at primary tumor resection. Sequencing of whole RNA from tumor, nontumor lung or frozen PBMC involved no sorting. Donors were 55 to 75 untreated early-stage non-small cell lung cancer patients. The length of the CDR3 is 16 residues. Trimming cost V 4 bases and J 3 bases, with 17 bases left between them. The germline V gene encodes CDR1 KGHDR and CDR2 SFDVKD. The entry originates in a study of spatial heterogeneity in lung cancer. Study details: More than ten raw reads, on average, carried each unique TCR and UMI combination. Study observations and caveats: Detection of ubiquitous tumor TCRs in blood was higher at resection than follow-up.

The receptor comes from a male donor with early-stage non-small cell lung cancer. This sample comprised PBMCs, obtained at surgery. V and J are TRBV24-1 and TRBJ2-5; D ambiguous. CDR3 sequence reads: CATSDPPLTSKETQYF. CDR3 in DNA: TGTGCCACCAGTGACCCCCCACTTACATCAAAAGAGACCCAGTACTTC.